This record looks at one T cell receptor (beta chain) sequence and its context. At least ten counts were recorded for this clonotype. Its binding antigen is unknown. One base away there is no much larger clone; base qualities are not given. These data come from a study of breast tumors, draining lymph nodes, adjacent tissues (dated by TCRdb to 2015 to 2016). Some background on the complete study: TCR beta repertoires were compared across tumor, adjacent nontumor tissue and axillary lymph nodes obtained from breast cancer patients. The study aimed to assess the relationships and possible T-cell exchange between tumor, surrounding tissue and draining lymph node repertoires in human breast cancer. Findings and caveats that apply to the study as a whole: The data were considered consistent with the idea that most tumor T cells come from the lymph node and then expand in tumor tissue. Rather than being directly demonstrated, the conclusion that tumor T cells originate in lymph nodes was presented as consistent with a hypothesis. Tumors showed preferential V and J gene usage, and their T-cell repertoire diversity fell below that of lymph nodes yet above that of nontumor tissue. In luminal-like breast cancer, tumor and nontumor tissue repertoires resembled each other significantly more than in basal-like breast cancer.

Trimmed from V: 3 bases; trimmed from J: 3 bases; junction bases lacking a gene match: 5. CDR1 and CDR2, looked up from the germline V gene, are KGHSH and LQKENI. There are 16 amino acids in the CDR3, from cysteine to phenylalanine inclusive. Of all the DNA, just the CDR3 is kept, 48 bases in frame from base 1. Lymph node samples came from the axillary draining lymph nodes of breast cancer patients. Sequencing relied on an Illumina HiSeq 2000. TCR beta chain libraries were generated by multiplex PCR amplification. The amplified TCR beta chain products were analyzed by high-throughput sequencing. TCRdb reanalyzed the raw reads on its own, using fastp at Q25 for trimming and MiXCR for clone calling, and kept in-frame beta chains. Identical CDR3 protein sequences are pooled into one entry, listed with their most common genes and DNA. The sample has over 150,000 distinct CDR3 sequences on record, roughly 31% of them singletons. More than 4% of the sample comes from the top ten.

Sequencing was carried out using axillary lymph node tissue. This clonotype originated in a female donor with breast cancer. Some clones in this sample may be carry-over from other donors' samples. The chain couples TRBV18 to TRBJ2-2, with 9 central nucleotides matching TRBD1. In nucleotide form, the sequence is TGTGCCAGCTCACCTAGGACAGGGGCAGACACCGGGGAGCTGTTTTTT. Its protein is CASSPRTGADTGELFF.